These 8 T cell receptor beta chains were sequenced from one sample in a study of beta chain features in type 1 diabetes. Expressed TCRB transcripts were sequenced because the entire RNA isolate underwent reverse transcription. Some clones are missing from TCRdb's copy, which holds only in-frame ones; the method was immunoSEQ multiplex PCR. The data show under 900,000 clones, with 15% to 20% seen just once and roughly 0.025% held by the top ten. The specimen was naive CD4+ T cells from blood. The receptors shown here come from a woman between 18 and 29 years old in good health.

A few counts support this clone. The chain links TRBV7-2 to TRBJ2-5; 9 bases align to TRBD1. This CDR3 region has 14 residues. Germline CDR1 reads SGHTA; CDR2 reads FQGNSA. J was trimmed by 5 bases and V by 5 bases; bases with no gene match: 6. The CDR3 is CASSLHRGLETQYF. CDR3 DNA sequence: TGTGCCAGCAGCCTTCACAGGGGGCTGGAGACCCAGTACTTC.

This clone turned up a few times. The V gene is TRBV5-4, the J gene TRBJ2-3; D perhaps matches TRBD2 (5 bases). Germline CDR1 SGHNT, CDR2 YYREEE (reference sequence). V was pared by 1 base and J by 4 bases, with 10 bases between. This CDR3 is built from 14 residues. CDR3 residues: CASSLSGRPDTQYF. The CDR3 DNA reads as TGTGCCAGCAGCTTGAGCGGCAGGCCAGATACGCAGTATTTT.

This CDR3 reads CASSLTGQRLYEQYF. The DNA for the CDR3 is TGCGCCAGCAGCTTGACGGGACAACGGCTCTACGAGCAGTACTTC. The J gene is TRBJ2-7, the V gene TRBV5-1; a weak D match, TRBD1 (6 bases). Looked up from germline, CDR1 is SGHRS and CDR2 is YFSETQ. Trimming pared 1 base from V and 3 bases from J, leaving 14 bases between. The CDR3 runs 15 residues. Full variable domain (outside the CDR3, taken from reference TRBV5-1 and TRBJ2-7): KAGVTQTPRYLIKTRGQQVTLSCSPISGHRSVSWYQQTPGQGLQFLFEYFSETQRNKGNFPGRFSGRQFSNSRSEMNVSTLELGDSALYLCASSLTGQRLYEQYFGPGTRLTVT.

Only a few counts were recorded for this clone. The same CDR3 also results from other DNA sequences found in this sample. The rearrangement uses TRBV28 and TRBJ2-7; no definite D call. The CDR3 runs 12 residues. V was cut by 6 bases and J by 3 bases, with 9 bases left in between. CDR1 MDHEN and CDR2 SYDVKM come from the germline V gene. CDR3 nucleotides: TGTGCCAGCAGCCCACCTGGCTACGAGCAGTACTTC. Protein: CASSPPGYEQYF. The full variable domain, its missing parts supplied by reference TRBV28 and TRBJ2-7, is DVKVTQSSRYLVKRTGEKVFLECVQDMDHENMFWYRQDPGLGLRLIYFSYDVKMKEKGDIPEGYSVSREKKERFSLILESASTNQTSMYLCASSPPGYEQYFGPGTRLTVT.

This clone was observed a few times. This sequence joins TRBV10-3 and TRBJ2-1; the D gene is possibly TRBD2 (6 bases). Germline CDR1 and CDR2: ENHRY and SYGVKD. Deletions cut 6 bases from V and 9 bases from J, with 18 bases between. This CDR3 spans 14 amino acids. CDR3 sequence: CAISGGSSGPEQFF. The CDR3 DNA reads as TGTGCCATCAGCGGTGGTAGTAGCGGACCTGAGCAGTTCTTC.

This clone was observed a handful of times. The V and J genes are TRBV7-9 and TRBJ2-3; 7 bases agree with TRBD2. The CDR3 length is 16 residues. The J segment lost 2 bases and the V segment lost 1 base, leaving 6 bases of the junction unmatched. In germline, CDR1 is SEHNR, CDR2 FQNEAQ (reference sequence). The CDR3 protein is CASSLGGLGFTDTQYF. The CDR3 DNA sequence: TGTGCCAGCAGCTTAGGAGGACTAGGCTTCACAGATACGCAGTATTTT.

This chain joins TRBV5-4 and TRBJ2-7; TRBD1 matches 10 bases. The CDR3 covers 13 residues. V was pared by 4 bases and J by 9 bases, with 7 bases of the junction left unmatched. The germline V gene has CDR1 SGHNT and CDR2 YYREEE (reference sequence). The CDR3 coding sequence is TGTGCCAGCAGCATGGGACAGGGGATTGGGCAGTACTTC. This encodes CASSMGQGIGQYF.

This sequence joins TRBV4-2 and TRBJ2-3; TRBD1 matches at 9 bases. Germline CDR1 and CDR2: LGHNA and YNFKEQ. The junction had 8 bases not matched to a gene; V was cut back by 3 bases and J by 4 bases. The CDR3 spans 16 residues. The CDR3: CASSHPTGGAADTQYF. The CDR3 bases are TGTGCCAGCAGCCACCCGACAGGGGGTGCGGCAGATACGCAGTATTTT.